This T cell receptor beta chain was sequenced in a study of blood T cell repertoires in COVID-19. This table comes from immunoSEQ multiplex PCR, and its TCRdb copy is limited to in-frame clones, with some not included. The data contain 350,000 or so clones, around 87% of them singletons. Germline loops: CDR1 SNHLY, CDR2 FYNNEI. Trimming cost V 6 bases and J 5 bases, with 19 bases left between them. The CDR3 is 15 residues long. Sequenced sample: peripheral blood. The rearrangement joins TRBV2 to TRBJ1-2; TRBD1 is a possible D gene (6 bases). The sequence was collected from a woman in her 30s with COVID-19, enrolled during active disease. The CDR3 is CASSPGQPSWYGYTF. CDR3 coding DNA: TGTGCCAGCAGCCCCGGACAGCCTAGTTGGTATGGCTACACCTTC.